Listed here are 27 T cell receptor beta chains from one sample, sequenced in a study of beta chain features in type 1 diabetes. The study reverse transcribed the entire isolated RNA, so it sequenced expressed TCRB transcripts. Assay: immunoSEQ multiplex PCR; the TCRdb copy retains only in-frame clones and omits some. The sample consists of 250,000 to 350,000 clones, approximately 15% of them appearing once. What was sequenced was central memory CD4+ T cells from blood. These receptors all stem from a man aged 25 to 40 in good health.

The chain is built from TRBV6-5 and TRBJ2-5; perhaps TRBD1 as D (6 bases). The CDR3 loop spans 11 amino acids. V lost 8 bases and J 6 bases, leaving 10 bases between the germline ends. Germline CDR1 reads MNHEY; CDR2 reads SVGAGI. CDR3 nucleotides: TGTGCCAGCTCCCAGGGGAAGACCCAGTACTTC. As protein: CASSQGKTQYF.

The chain carries TRBV4-2 and TRBJ2-5; 7 positions match TRBD1. V trimming: 0 bases; J trimming: 4 bases; junction bases outside the gene matches: 8. The CDR3 length is 16 residues. Germline-derived CDR1 and CDR2 are LGHNA and YNFKEQ. This CDR3 reads CASSQDARGMRETQYF. CDR3 nucleotide sequence: TGTGCCAGCAGCCAAGATGCCAGGGGGATGAGAGAGACCCAGTACTTC.

This clone came up many times. This chain uses TRBV7-2 with TRBJ2-4; 9 bases fit TRBD2. The germline V gene has CDR1 SGHTA and CDR2 FQGNSA. CDR3 length equals 14 residues. After removal of 4 bases from V and 5 bases from J, the junction contained 3 bases not matched to a gene. The CDR3 is CASSSRLAENIQYF. The DNA for the CDR3 is TGTGCCAGCAGCTCGAGACTAGCGGAAAACATTCAGTACTTC.

The V and J genes are TRBV30 and TRBJ2-1, with D uncertain. V lost 5 bases, J lost 14 bases, and 22 bases lay in between. CDR3 size: 13 residues. The germline V gene encodes CDR1 GTSNPN and CDR2 SVGIG (reference sequence). This CDR3 is CAWRRATNGKKFF. The CDR3 DNA follows: TGTGCCTGGCGACGAGCAACTAACGGAAAGAAGTTCTTC.

The V gene is TRBV5-4, the J gene TRBJ1-2; 7 bases fit TRBD1. With 3 bases clipped from V and 2 bases from J, the junction kept 7 bases outside the gene matches. The CDR3 length is 15 residues. In germline, CDR1 is SGHNT, CDR2 YYREEE (reference sequence). CDR3 loop: CASSSGTANNYGYTF. The DNA of the CDR3 is TGTGCCAGCAGCTCCGGGACAGCTAACAACTATGGCTACACCTTC.

The gene calls are TRBV12-5 and TRBJ1-3; tentative D call: TRBD1 (5 bases). This CDR3 spans 18 amino acids. Germline CDR1 reads LGHNT; CDR2 reads FRNRAP. Trimming left V 1 base short and J 0 bases short, with 16 bases between. The chain's CDR3 is CASGLDGARVFSGNTIYF. Written as DNA, the CDR3 is TGTGCTAGTGGTTTGGATGGGGCCCGGGTTTTCTCTGGAAACACCATATATTTT.

This clone turned up a few times. The V and J genes are TRBV7-6 and TRBJ1-3; the D gene is possibly TRBD1 (6 bases). This CDR3 spans 16 amino acids. Looked up from germline, CDR1 is SGHVS and CDR2 is FNYEAQ. V was clipped by 1 base and J by 2 bases, with 12 bases between them. For the CDR3, the DNA is TGTGCCAGCAGCTTAGTGCGAACAGGGACTGGAAACACCATATATTTT. Amino acids: CASSLVRTGTGNTIYF.

The rearrangement uses TRBV7-2 and TRBJ2-5; no clear D gene. The CDR3 extends over 12 amino acids. Trimming shortened V by 2 bases and J by 5 bases, and 6 bases separated the two germline ends. The germline V gene encodes CDR1 SGHTA and CDR2 FQGNSA. For the CDR3, the DNA is TGTGCCAGCAGCTTAACGCGTGAGACCCAGTACTTC. Protein product: CASSLTRETQYF.

Concerning this clone: This same CDR3 is encoded by further DNA sequences in the sample. This chain connects TRBV27 to TRBJ2-2; no clear D gene. Germline values: CDR1 MNHEY, CDR2 SMNVEV (reference sequence). The CDR3 runs to 12 residues. Trimming took 3 bases from V and 2 from J, leaving 1 base between them. CDR3 nucleotide sequence: TGTGCCAGCAGTTTTAACACCGGGGAGCTGTTTTTT. Its translation is CASSFNTGELFF.

The rearrangement links TRBV5-4 to TRBJ1-1; 8 nucleotides align to TRBD1. The CDR3 is 16 residues long. The V gene's germline CDR1 is SGHNT and CDR2 YYREEE (reference sequence). V shed 1 base and J 7 bases; nucleotides not matched to a gene: 12. CDR3 amino acids: CASSLNFPGQGDEAFF. The CDR3 bases are TGTGCCAGCAGCTTGAACTTCCCTGGACAGGGCGATGAAGCTTTCTTT.

This clone showed up just a few times. The CDR3 DNA reads as TGCGCCAGCAGCCAGGTAGCGGGGGGGCCGAGCGGGGAGCTGTTTTTT. This encodes CASSQVAGGPSGELFF. V is TRBV4-3 and J is TRBJ2-2; 11 bases agree with TRBD2. The trim removed 3 bases at V and 7 bases at J, leaving 7 bases unmatched. Germline CDR1 reads LGHNA; CDR2 reads YSLEER. The CDR3 is made up of 16 amino acids.

This clone was seen a handful of times. Other DNA sequences from this sample encode an identical CDR3 as well. J is TRBJ2-1 and V is TRBV30; no firm D call. Trimming shortened V by 0 bases and J by 0 bases, and 6 bases separated the two germline ends. The CDR3 is 14 residues long. The germline CDR1 and CDR2 sequences are GTSNPN and SVGIG (reference sequence). The CDR3 protein is CAWSVGHSYNEQFF. In nucleotides, the CDR3 is TGTGCCTGGAGTGTCGGCCACTCCTACAATGAGCAGTTCTTC. The variable domain in full, completed from reference TRBV30 and TRBJ2-1, reads SQTIHQWPATLVQPVGSPLSLECTVEGTSNPNLYWYRQAAGRGLQLLFYSVGIGQISSEVPQNLSASRPQDRQFILSSKKLLLSDSGFYLCAWSVGHSYNEQFFGPGTRLTVL.

There are a few counts of this clone. The chain couples TRBV7-9 to TRBJ2-1; 9 nucleotides align to TRBD1. Germline loops: CDR1 SEHNR, CDR2 FQNEAQ (reference sequence). The V and J ends lost 5 bases and 10 bases, in that order; junction bases with no gene match: 12. The CDR3 runs 15 residues. CDR3 nucleotides: TGTGCCAGCAGCCAGGACAGGGGTACATATCGAGAGCAGTTCTTC. It yields the protein CASSQDRGTYREQFF.

This clone was observed a handful of times. V gene TRBV6-6 combines with J gene TRBJ1-5; 8 nucleotides align to TRBD1. The V segment lost 5 bases and the J segment 5 bases; nucleotides outside the gene matches: 5. The CDR3 has 14 amino acids. From germline, CDR1 is MNHNY and CDR2 SVGAGI (reference sequence). As DNA, the CDR3 is TGTGCCAGCAGTGCCGGGACAGGACATCAGCCCCAGCATTTT. Residues: CASSAGTGHQPQHF.

This clone was recorded a few times. This chain connects TRBV7-3 to TRBJ2-2; D is unclear. The CDR3 is 14 residues long. V was clipped by 4 bases and J by 4 bases, with 10 bases between them. The V gene's germline CDR1 is SGHTA and CDR2 FQGTGA. DNA for the CDR3: TGTGCCAGCAGCTCGAGTATAGGCACCGGGGAGCTGTTTTTT. Its protein product is CASSSSIGTGELFF.

This clone turned up a few times. The chain couples TRBV15 to TRBJ1-4; tentatively, D is TRBD1 (6 bases). The CDR3 is made up of 16 amino acids. Germline loops: CDR1 LNHNV, CDR2 YYDKDF (reference sequence). V shed 0 bases and J shed 6 bases, with 14 bases lying between them. The CDR3 loop is CATSRDNLGGDEKLFF. CDR3 nucleotides: TGTGCCACCAGCAGAGATAATTTGGGGGGCGATGAAAAACTGTTTTTT.

Of note for this clone: This sequence may be a read error, since a much larger clone differs from it by one base. This rearrangement joins TRBV6-5 to TRBJ2-2; 7 nucleotides agree with TRBD1. Germline V gene sequence: CDR1 MNHEY, CDR2 SVGAGI. This CDR3 region has 14 residues. Here the CDR3 DNA reads TGTGCCATTACGAGGGGGCGGAACACCGAGGAGCTGTTTTTT. The encoded protein is CAITRGRNTEELFF.

The chain is built from TRBV11-3 and TRBJ2-7; 8 nucleotides line up with TRBD1. Germline V gives CDR1 SGHNT, CDR2 YENEEA. Trimming took 0 bases from V and 6 from J; bases not matched to a gene: 1. This CDR3 spans 13 amino acids. CDR3 DNA sequence: TGTGCCAGCAGCTTAGATACAGGGGGCGAGCAGTACTTC. Translation gives CASSLDTGGEQYF.

The chain combines TRBV18 with TRBJ2-7; D perhaps matches TRBD1 (6 bases). Germline V gene data show CDR1 as KGHSH and CDR2 as LQKENI. CDR3 length: 13 residues. Trimming stripped 2 bases from V and 6 bases from J, with 11 bases between. The CDR3: CASSPKQGSEQYF. CDR3 nucleotide sequence: TGTGCCAGCTCACCAAAACAGGGTTCCGAGCAGTACTTC.

This clone appeared a few times. This rearrangement joins TRBV2 to TRBJ2-3; D uncertain. The germline CDR1 and CDR2 sequences are SNHLY and FYNNEI. This CDR3 is 15 amino acids long. The ends were cut back, 1 base at V and 1 base at J, with 9 bases in the middle. The CDR3: CASSEGVTGTDTQYF. In nucleotides, the CDR3 is TGTGCCAGCAGTGAAGGAGTTACGGGCACAGATACGCAGTATTTT.

This chain joins TRBV2 and TRBJ1-1, with D uncertain. The CDR3 is 12 residues long. V lost 4 bases and J lost 3, with 6 bases in between. Looked up from germline, CDR1 is SNHLY and CDR2 is FYNNEI. CDR3: CASSAQHTEAFF. CDR3 nucleotides: TGTGCCAGCAGTGCGCAGCACACTGAAGCTTTCTTT.

This clone was counted between two and nine times. The chain carries TRBV21-1 and TRBJ2-7. TRBV21-1 is a listed pseudogene. The CDR3 totals 15 residues. Here the CDR3 DNA reads TGTGCCACCGAATCGGGGCAGGGACCATCCTACGAGCAGTACGTC. Translated: CATESGQGPSYEQYV.

This chain connects TRBV11-2 to TRBJ2-3; D is ambiguous. Looked up from germline, CDR1 is SGHAT and CDR2 is FQNNGV. The CDR3 has 13 amino acids. V lost 1 base and J 5 bases, leaving 7 bases between the germline ends. CDR3 sequence reads: CASSLAGLDTQYF. Written as DNA, the CDR3 is TGTGCCAGCAGCTTAGCCGGGTTAGATACGCAGTATTTT.

For this clone: A read error may produce the germline difference seen at one junction end. The gene calls are TRBV14 and TRBJ2-4; D may be TRBD2 (5 bases). The CDR3 contains 14 residues. Germline V CDR1 and CDR2: SGHDN, FVKESK. The CDR3 DNA reads TGTGCCAGCGGCCAAGGACTCGGCGCGAACATTCAGTACTTC. Its protein product is CASGQGLGANIQYF. Full variable domain (missing parts from reference TRBV14 and TRBJ2-4): EAGVTQFPSHSVIEKGQTVTLRCDPISGHDNLYWYRRVMGKEIKFLLHFVKESKQDESGMPNNRFLAERTGGTYSTLKVQPAELEDSGVYFCASGQGLGANIQYFGAGTRLSVL.

This sequence joins TRBV6-6 and TRBJ2-1; D is ambiguous. The CDR3 runs 11 residues. V was cut by 7 bases and J by 3 bases, with 4 bases left in between. CDR1 and CDR2 (germline): MNHNY, SVGAGI (reference sequence). CDR3 region: CASTYYNEQFF. The CDR3 DNA sequence: TGTGCCAGCACATACTACAATGAGCAGTTCTTC.

The CDR3 coding sequence is TGTGCCAGCAGTTCCCGGCATAACAATGAGCAGTTCTTC. Its protein is CASSSRHNNEQFF. The chain has TRBV2 and TRBJ2-1, with unresolved D. Trimming pared 5 bases from V and 5 bases from J, leaving 10 bases between. The germline V gene has CDR1 SNHLY and CDR2 FYNNEI. The CDR3 is made up of 13 amino acids.

The chain employs TRBV29-1 and TRBJ2-2; 8 bases map to TRBD1. Germline CDR1 and CDR2: SQVTM and ANQGSEA. The J segment lost 5 bases and the V segment lost 4 bases, leaving 6 bases of the junction unmatched. There are 14 residues in the CDR3. Written as DNA, the CDR3 is TGCAGCGTTGGGGCGCAGGGGGCAACCGGGGAGCTGTTTTTT. It encodes CSVGAQGATGELFF.